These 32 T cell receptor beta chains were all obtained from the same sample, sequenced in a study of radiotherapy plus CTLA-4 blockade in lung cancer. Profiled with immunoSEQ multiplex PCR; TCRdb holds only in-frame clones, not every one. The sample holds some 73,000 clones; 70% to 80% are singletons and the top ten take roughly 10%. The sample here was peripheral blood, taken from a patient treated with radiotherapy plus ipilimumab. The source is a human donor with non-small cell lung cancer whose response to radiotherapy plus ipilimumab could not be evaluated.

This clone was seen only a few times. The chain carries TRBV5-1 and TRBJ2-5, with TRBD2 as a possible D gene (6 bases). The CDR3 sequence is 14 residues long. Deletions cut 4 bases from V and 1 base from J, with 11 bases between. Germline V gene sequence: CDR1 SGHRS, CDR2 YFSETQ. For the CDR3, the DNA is TGCGCCAGCAGCGTCGGGACTCCCCAAGAGACCCAGTACTTC. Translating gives CASSVGTPQETQYF.

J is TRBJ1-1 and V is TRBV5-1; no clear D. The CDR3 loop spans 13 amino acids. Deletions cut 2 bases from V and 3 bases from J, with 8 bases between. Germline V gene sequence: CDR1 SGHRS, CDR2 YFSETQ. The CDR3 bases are TGCGCCAGCAGCTTAGACGGGGACACTGAAGCTTTCTTT. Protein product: CASSLDGDTEAFF.

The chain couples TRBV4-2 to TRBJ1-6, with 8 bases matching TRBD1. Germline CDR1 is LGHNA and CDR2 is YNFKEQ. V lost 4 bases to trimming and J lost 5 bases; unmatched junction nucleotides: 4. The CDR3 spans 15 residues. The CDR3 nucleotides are TGTGCCAGCAGCCTCGGGACAGGCGATAATTCACCCCTCCACTTT. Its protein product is CASSLGTGDNSPLHF.

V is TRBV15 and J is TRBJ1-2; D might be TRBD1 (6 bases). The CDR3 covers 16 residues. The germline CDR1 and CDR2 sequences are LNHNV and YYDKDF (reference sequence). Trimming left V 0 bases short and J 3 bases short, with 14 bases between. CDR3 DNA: TGTGCCACCAGCAGAGACCAACAGGGTTATTACTATGGCTACACCTTC. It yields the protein CATSRDQQGYYYGYTF.

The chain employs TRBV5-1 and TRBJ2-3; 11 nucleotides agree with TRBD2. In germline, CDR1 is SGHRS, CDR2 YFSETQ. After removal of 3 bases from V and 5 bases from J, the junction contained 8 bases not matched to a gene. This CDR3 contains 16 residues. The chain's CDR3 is CASSSASGGQIDTQYF. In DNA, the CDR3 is TGCGCCAGCAGCTCTGCTAGCGGGGGGCAGATAGATACGCAGTATTTT. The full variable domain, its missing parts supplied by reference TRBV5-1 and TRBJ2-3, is KAGVTQTPRYLIKTRGQQVTLSCSPISGHRSVSWYQQTPGQGLQFLFEYFSETQRNKGNFPGRFSGRQFSNSRSEMNVSTLELGDSALYLCASSSASGGQIDTQYFGPGTRLTVL.

CDR3 region: CASSGDNREYYYGYTF. The CDR3 region has the DNA TGTGCCAGCAGCGGAGATAACAGGGAGTACTACTATGGCTACACCTTC. This chain connects TRBV5-4 to TRBJ1-2; TRBD1 might be the D (6 bases). The CDR3 consists of 16 residues. V was clipped by 4 bases and J by 3 bases, with 19 bases between them. Germline CDR1 SGHNT, CDR2 YYREEE (reference sequence).

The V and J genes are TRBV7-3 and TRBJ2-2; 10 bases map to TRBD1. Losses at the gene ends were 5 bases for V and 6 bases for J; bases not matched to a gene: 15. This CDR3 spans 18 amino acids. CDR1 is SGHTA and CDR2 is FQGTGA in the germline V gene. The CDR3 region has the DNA TGTGCCAGCAGCCGACGGGACAGGGGATGGGGGAGTCCCGGGGAGCTGTTTTTT. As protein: CASSRRDRGWGSPGELFF.

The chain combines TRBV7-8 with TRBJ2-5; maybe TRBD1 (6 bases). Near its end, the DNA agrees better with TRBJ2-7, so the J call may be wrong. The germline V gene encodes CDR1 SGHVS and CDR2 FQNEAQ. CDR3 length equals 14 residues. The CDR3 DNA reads TGTGCCAGCAGCGCCCGGGACACCATCTACGAGCAGTACTTC. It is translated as CASSARDTIYEQYF.

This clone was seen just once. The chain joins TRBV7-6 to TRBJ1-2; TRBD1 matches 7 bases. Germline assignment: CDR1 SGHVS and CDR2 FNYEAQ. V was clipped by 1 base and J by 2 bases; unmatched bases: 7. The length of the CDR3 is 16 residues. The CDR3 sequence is CASSLGGTASNYGYTF. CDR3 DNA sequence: TGTGCCAGCAGCTTAGGGGGGACAGCCTCAAACTATGGCTACACCTTC. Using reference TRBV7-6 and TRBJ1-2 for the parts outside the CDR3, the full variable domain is GAGVSQSPRYKVTKRGQDVALRCDPISGHVSLYWYRQALGQGPEFLTYFNYEAQQDKSGLPNDRFSAERPEGSISTLTIQRTEQRDSAMYRCASSLGGTASNYGYTFGSGTRLTVV.

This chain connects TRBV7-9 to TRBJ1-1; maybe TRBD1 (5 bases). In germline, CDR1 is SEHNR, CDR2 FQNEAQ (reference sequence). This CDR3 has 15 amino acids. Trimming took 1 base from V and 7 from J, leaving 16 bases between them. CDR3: CASSLVIGGVHEAFF. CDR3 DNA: TGTGCCAGCAGCTTAGTCATCGGGGGGGTTCATGAAGCTTTCTTT. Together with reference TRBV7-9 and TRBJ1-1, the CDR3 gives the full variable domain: DTGVSQNPRHKITKRGQNVTFRCDPISEHNRLYWYRQTLGQGPEFLTYFQNEAQLEKSRLLSDRFSAERPKGSFSTLEIQRTEQGDSAMYLCASSLVIGGVHEAFFGQGTRLTVV.

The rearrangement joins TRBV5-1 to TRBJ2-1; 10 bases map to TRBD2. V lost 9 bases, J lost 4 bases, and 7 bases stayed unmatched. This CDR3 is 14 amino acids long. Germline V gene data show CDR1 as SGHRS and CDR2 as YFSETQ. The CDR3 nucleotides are TGCGCCACAAGAACTAGCGGGAAGTACAATGAGCAGTTCTTC. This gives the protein CATRTSGKYNEQFF.

The CDR3 loop reads CASSFLGGTTEAFF. The CDR3 bases are TGTGCCAGCAGTTTCCTAGGAGGTACCACTGAAGCTTTCTTT. The chain couples TRBV28 to TRBJ1-1; D uncertain. From germline, CDR1 is MDHEN and CDR2 SYDVKM. The V and J ends lost 3 bases and 4 bases respectively, with 12 bases between them. The CDR3 runs 14 residues. Full variable domain (missing parts from reference TRBV28 and TRBJ1-1): DVKVTQSSRYLVKRTGEKVFLECVQDMDHENMFWYRQDPGLGLRLIYFSYDVKMKEKGDIPEGYSVSREKKERFSLILESASTNQTSMYLCASSFLGGTTEAFFGQGTRLTVV.

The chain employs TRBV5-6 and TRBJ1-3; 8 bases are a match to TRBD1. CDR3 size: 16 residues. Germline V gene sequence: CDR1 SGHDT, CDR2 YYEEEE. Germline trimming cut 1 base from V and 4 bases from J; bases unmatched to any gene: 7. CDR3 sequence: CASSLYQGAAGNTIYF. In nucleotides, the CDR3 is TGTGCCAGCAGCTTGTATCAGGGGGCGGCAGGAAACACCATATATTTT.

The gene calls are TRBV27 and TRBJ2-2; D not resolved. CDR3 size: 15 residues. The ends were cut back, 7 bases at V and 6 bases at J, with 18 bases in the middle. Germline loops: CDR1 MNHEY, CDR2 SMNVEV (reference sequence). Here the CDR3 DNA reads TGTGCCAGCACCTATAGCCGGATGGTGGCCGGGGAGCTGTTTTTT. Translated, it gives CASTYSRMVAGELFF.

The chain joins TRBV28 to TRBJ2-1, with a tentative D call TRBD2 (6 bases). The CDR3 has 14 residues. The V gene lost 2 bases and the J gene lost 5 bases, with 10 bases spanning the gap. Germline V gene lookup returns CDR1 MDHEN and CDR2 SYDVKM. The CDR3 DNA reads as TGTGCCAGCAGTTTACTGGCGGGGCACAATGAGCAGTTCTTC. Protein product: CASSLLAGHNEQFF.

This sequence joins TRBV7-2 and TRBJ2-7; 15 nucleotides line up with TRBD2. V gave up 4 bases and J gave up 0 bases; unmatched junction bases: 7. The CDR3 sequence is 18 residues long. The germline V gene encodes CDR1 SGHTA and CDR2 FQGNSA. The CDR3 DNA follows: TGTGCCAGCAGCTGGGGACTAGCGGGGGGAACGGGCTCCTACGAGCAGTACTTC. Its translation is CASSWGLAGGTGSYEQYF.

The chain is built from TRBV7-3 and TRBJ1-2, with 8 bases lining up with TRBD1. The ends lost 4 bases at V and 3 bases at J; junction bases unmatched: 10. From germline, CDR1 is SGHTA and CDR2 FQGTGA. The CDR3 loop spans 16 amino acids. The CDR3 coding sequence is TGTGCCAGCAGCTGGACTCCAGGGGGCTATGACTATGGCTACACCTTC. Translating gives CASSWTPGGYDYGYTF.

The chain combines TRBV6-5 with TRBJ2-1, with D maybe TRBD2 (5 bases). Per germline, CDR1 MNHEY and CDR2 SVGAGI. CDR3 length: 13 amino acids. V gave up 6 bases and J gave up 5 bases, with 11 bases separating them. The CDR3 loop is CASRVTRDNEQFF. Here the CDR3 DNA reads TGTGCCAGCAGGGTTACTAGGGACAATGAGCAGTTCTTC.

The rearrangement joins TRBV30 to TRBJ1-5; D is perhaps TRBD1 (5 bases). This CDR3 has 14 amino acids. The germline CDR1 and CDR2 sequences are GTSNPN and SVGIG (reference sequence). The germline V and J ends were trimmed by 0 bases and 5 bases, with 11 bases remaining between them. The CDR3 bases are TGTGCCTGGAGTGTAGGAGGGGTCCATCAGCCCCAGCATTTT. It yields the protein CAWSVGGVHQPQHF.

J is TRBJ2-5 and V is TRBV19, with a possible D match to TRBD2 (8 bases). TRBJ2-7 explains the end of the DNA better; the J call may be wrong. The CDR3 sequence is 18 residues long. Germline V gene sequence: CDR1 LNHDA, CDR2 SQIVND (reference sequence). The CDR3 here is CASSTRGSSMREAYEQYF. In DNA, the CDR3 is TGTGCCAGTAGTACCAGGGGGTCGTCGATGCGGGAGGCCTACGAGCAGTACTTC.

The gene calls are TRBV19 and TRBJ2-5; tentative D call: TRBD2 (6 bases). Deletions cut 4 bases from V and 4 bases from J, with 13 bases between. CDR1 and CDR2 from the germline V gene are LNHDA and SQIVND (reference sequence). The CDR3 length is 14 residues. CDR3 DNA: TGTGCCAGTAGTAAGTCGGGGGATCGAGAGACCCAGTACTTC. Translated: CASSKSGDRETQYF.

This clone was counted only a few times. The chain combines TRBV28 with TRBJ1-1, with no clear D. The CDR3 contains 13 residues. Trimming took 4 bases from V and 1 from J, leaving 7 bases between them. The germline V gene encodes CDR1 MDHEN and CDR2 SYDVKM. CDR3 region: CASSSLPNTEAFF. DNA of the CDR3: TGTGCCAGCAGTTCCCTACCGAACACTGAAGCTTTCTTT.

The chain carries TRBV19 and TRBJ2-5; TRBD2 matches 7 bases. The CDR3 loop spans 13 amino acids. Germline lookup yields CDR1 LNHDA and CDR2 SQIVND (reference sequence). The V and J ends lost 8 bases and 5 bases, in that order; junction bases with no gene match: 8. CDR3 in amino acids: CASRDYSLETQYF. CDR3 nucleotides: TGTGCCAGTCGGGACTATAGCCTGGAGACCCAGTACTTC.

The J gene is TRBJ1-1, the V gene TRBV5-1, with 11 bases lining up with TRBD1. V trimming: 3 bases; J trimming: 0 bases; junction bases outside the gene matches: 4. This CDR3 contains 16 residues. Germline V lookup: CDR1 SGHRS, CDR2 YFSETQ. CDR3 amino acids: CASSYGQGAMNTEAFF. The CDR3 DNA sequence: TGCGCCAGCAGCTACGGACAGGGGGCCATGAACACTGAAGCTTTCTTT. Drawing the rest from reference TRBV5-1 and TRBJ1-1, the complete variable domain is KAGVTQTPRYLIKTRGQQVTLSCSPISGHRSVSWYQQTPGQGLQFLFEYFSETQRNKGNFPGRFSGRQFSNSRSEMNVSTLELGDSALYLCASSYGQGAMNTEAFFGQGTRLTVV.

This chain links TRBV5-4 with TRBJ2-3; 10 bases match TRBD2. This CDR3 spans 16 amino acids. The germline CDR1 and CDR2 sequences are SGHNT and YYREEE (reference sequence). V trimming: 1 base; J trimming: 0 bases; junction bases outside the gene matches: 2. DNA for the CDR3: TGTGCCAGCAGCTTGACTAGCGGGGCGAGCACAGATACGCAGTATTTT. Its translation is CASSLTSGASTDTQYF.

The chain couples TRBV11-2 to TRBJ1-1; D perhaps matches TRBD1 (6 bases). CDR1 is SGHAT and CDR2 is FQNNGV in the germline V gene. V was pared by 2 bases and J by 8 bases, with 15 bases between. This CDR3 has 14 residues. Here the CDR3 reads CASSLQGGRLEAFF. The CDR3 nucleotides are TGTGCCAGCAGCTTACAAGGGGGTCGTCTCGAAGCTTTCTTT.

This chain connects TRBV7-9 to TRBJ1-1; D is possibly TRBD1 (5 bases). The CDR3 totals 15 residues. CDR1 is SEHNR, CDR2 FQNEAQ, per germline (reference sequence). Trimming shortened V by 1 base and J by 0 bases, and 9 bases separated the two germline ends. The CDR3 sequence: CASSLDSGLNTEAFF. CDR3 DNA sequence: TGTGCCAGCAGCTTAGATTCAGGGTTGAACACTGAAGCTTTCTTT.

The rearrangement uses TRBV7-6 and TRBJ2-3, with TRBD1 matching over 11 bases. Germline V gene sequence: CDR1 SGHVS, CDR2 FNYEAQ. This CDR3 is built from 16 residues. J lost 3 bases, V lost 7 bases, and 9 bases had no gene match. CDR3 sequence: CASKTTGTGGTDTQYF. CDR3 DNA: TGTGCCAGCAAAACCACCGGGACAGGGGGAACAGATACGCAGTATTTT.

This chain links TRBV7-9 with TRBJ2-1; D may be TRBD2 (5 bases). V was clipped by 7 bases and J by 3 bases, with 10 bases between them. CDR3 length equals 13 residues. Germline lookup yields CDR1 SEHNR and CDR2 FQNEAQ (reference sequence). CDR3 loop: CASTDWGYNEQFF. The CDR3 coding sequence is TGTGCCAGCACGGACTGGGGCTACAATGAGCAGTTCTTC.

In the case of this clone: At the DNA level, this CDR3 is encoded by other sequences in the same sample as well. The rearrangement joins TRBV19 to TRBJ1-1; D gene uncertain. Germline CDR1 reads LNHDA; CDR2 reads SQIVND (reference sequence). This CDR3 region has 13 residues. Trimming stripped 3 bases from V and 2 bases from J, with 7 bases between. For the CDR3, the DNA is TGTGCCAGTAGTATGGCGGCTAACACTGAAGCTTTCTTT. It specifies CASSMAANTEAFF.

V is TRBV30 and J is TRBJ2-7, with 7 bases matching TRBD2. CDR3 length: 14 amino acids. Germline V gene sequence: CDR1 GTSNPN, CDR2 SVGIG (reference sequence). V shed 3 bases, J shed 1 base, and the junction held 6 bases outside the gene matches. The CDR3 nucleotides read TGTGCCTGGAGCTTGGTAGCGGGTTCCTACGAGCAGTACTTC. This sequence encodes CAWSLVAGSYEQYF.

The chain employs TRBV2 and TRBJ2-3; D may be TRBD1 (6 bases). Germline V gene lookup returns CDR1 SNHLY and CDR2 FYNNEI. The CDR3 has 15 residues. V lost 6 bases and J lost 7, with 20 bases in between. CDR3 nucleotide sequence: TGTGCCAGCAGACCGCCAGGGGTGGTAGAAAATACGCAGTATTTT. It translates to CASRPPGVVENTQYF.